These T cell receptor beta chains were read from a single sample in a study of T cell repertoires in cytomegalovirus infection. TCRdb redid the calling of the reads with MiXCR, one entry per CDR3 protein. Counted here are just under 550,000 distinct CDR3 sequences, 26% occurring once; the ten biggest clones make up less than 15%. Specimen: PBMCs. The receptors derive from a human donor in good health (CMV status not recorded). Some clones in this sample may be carry-over from other donors' samples. Both conserved end residues are part of each CDR3.

v_call: TRBV7-3; cdr3_aa: CASSLSPSYEQYF
v_call: TRBV7-3; cdr3_aa: CASSPPGQLNTGELFF
v_call: TRBV27; cdr3_aa: CASSLEPLYNEQFF
v_call: TRBV12-3/TRBV12-4; cdr3_aa: CASRGMGEKLFF
v_call: TRBV11-2; cdr3_aa: CASTPGPSTNEKLFF
v_call: TRBV29-1; cdr3_aa: CSVDSAGLNTEAFF
v_call: TRBV29-1; cdr3_aa: CSVDTGQGGNEQFF
v_call: TRBV10-3; cdr3_aa: CAISESTHQETQYF
v_call: TRBV5-1; cdr3_aa: CASSPQGFVEKLFF
v_call: TRBV30; cdr3_aa: CAWRGESPLHF
v_call: TRBV12-5; cdr3_aa: CASGQGQAIQETQYF
v_call: TRBV24-1; cdr3_aa: CATSDSGTGNEQFF
v_call: TRBV4-3; cdr3_aa: CASSQEARRGTDTQYF
v_call: TRBV7-2; cdr3_aa: CASSRSRNTGELFF
v_call: TRBV6-2/TRBV6-3; cdr3_aa: CASSNLKDTVPQHF
v_call: TRBV7-2; cdr3_aa: CASSLNGIGQETQYF
v_call: TRBV14; cdr3_aa: CASSPTSGTHTQYF
v_call: TRBV6-1; cdr3_aa: CASSEAWGEGYTF
v_call: TRBV6-1; cdr3_aa: CASRLLTYNEQFF
v_call: TRBV28; cdr3_aa: CASTSPGGAGTDTQYF
v_call: TRBV13; cdr3_aa: CASSQERDWNYGYTF
v_call: TRBV15; cdr3_aa: CATSSPSEGGRATF
v_call: TRBV7-8; cdr3_aa: CASSLGTSPSTDTQYF
v_call: TRBV4-2; cdr3_aa: CASSQEIQGLGEQYF
v_call: TRBV19; cdr3_aa: CASSLQGIRNQPQHF
v_call: TRBV9; cdr3_aa: CASSVGGSWGNEQFF
v_call: TRBV27; cdr3_aa: CASNVVGTGNYNEQFF
v_call: TRBV6-2/TRBV6-3; cdr3_aa: CASSRSPAEPEQFF
v_call: TRBV29-1; cdr3_aa: CSVDLGVGQPQHF
v_call: TRBV12-3/TRBV12-4; cdr3_aa: CASSFLGQQETQYF
v_call: TRBV11-2; cdr3_aa: CASSLRVAGYNEQFF
v_call: TRBV20-1; cdr3_aa: CSARVNPGLNYGYTF
v_call: TRBV7-2; cdr3_aa: CASSWKGSGVKLFF
v_call: TRBV28; cdr3_aa: CASSLGTGVTEQYF
v_call: TRBV7-2; cdr3_aa: CASSSGPGGNNHGYTF
v_call: TRBV6-2/TRBV6-3; cdr3_aa: CASRHRDFQPQPQHF
v_call: TRBV7-6; cdr3_aa: CASSLAASSEQYF
v_call: TRBV2; cdr3_aa: CASSVGGNPYNEQFF
v_call: TRBV28; cdr3_aa: CASSLTLLAGGAFF